Below, 5 T cell receptor beta chains from the same sample are listed, as sequenced in a study of cytomegalovirus exposure and HLA in healthy donors. In the PCR, 60 Vbeta and 13 Jbeta primers were used. Assay used: immunoSEQ multiplex PCR; TCRdb lists only in-frame clones, some missing. The profile shows under 200,000 clones, 70% to 80% of them singletons. The sample consisted of PBMCs. These receptors all stem from a woman aged 45-59 years in good health and CMV-seronegative.

The V gene is TRBV7-8, the J gene TRBJ2-7, with a weak D call TRBD2 (7 bases). CDR1 is SGHVS and CDR2 is FQNEAQ in the germline V gene. The CDR3 spans 16 residues. The CDR3 region has the DNA TGTGCAACGCACCTTCGCGGGGGCGATCCCGCCTACGAGCAGTACTTC. It specifies CATHLRGGDPAYEQYF.

To note about this clone: One junction end disagrees with the germline gene, perhaps due to a read error. The chain couples TRBV7-9 to TRBJ2-7; 12 positions agree with TRBD1. CDR1 SEHNR and CDR2 FQNEAQ come from the germline V gene (reference sequence). This CDR3 has 15 residues. The CDR3 nucleotides read TGTGCCAGCAGCCGGGGACAGGGGGCCTCCCACGAGCAGTACTTC. Translated: CASSRGQGASHEQYF.

V gene TRBV30 combines with J gene TRBJ1-1, with D tentatively TRBD1 (5 bases). The CDR3 length is 13 residues. Germline CDR1 is GTSNPN and CDR2 is SVGIG (reference sequence). Trimming left V 1 base short and J 6 bases short, with 12 bases between. Here the CDR3 reads CAWSARQYAEAFF. The CDR3, as DNA: TGTGCCTGGAGTGCCAGACAGTACGCTGAAGCTTTCTTT.

V gene TRBV19 combines with J gene TRBJ1-1, with D possibly being TRBD1 (5 bases). V lost 7 bases and J 10 bases, leaving 34 bases between the germline ends. Germline CDR1 reads LNHDA; CDR2 reads SQIVND (reference sequence). There are 18 residues in the CDR3. The CDR3 DNA reads as TGTGCCAGTAACCCAGGGTTGTACGGCGGTTCGATGATGAGTGGAGCTTTCTTT. Translating it yields CASNPGLYGGSMMSGAFF.

This chain connects TRBV19 to TRBJ1-5; possible D gene TRBD1, 6 bases. The CDR3 length is 14 residues. With 3 bases removed from V and 7 bases from J, the gap between germline ends came to 13 bases. In germline, CDR1 is LNHDA, CDR2 SQIVND (reference sequence). CDR3 bases: TGTGCCAGTAGTATGGAACCAGGGGACCAGCCCCAGCATTTT. Its translation: CASSMEPGDQPQHF.